This paragraph reports one T cell receptor (beta chain). The sample comes from a study of blood T cell repertoires in COVID-19. Study details: COVID-19 samples, acute and convalescent, were from the United States, Italy and Spain. In each case, the material was cDNA or gDNA derived from T cells, B-cell-depleted T cells, or PBMCs.

In the authors' methods: Estimation of nucleated cell counts was performed using reference gene primer amplification. Measured with immunoSEQ multiplex PCR; TCRdb has only the in-frame clones, and not every one. That table furnishes V, J and clone size, whereas the DNA furnished D and trimming. Found here are about 220,000 clones, over 60% of them singletons; the top ten hold about 7.2%. CDR1 is LGHNA and CDR2 is YSLEER in the germline V gene. V trimming: 3 bases; J trimming: 1 base; junction bases outside the gene matches: 3. The CDR3 has 17 residues. The clonotype comes from a woman aged 65 to 85 with acute or convalescent COVID-19. Specimen: peripheral blood. V usage is TRBV4-3 and J usage is TRBJ2-2, with 12 bases that match TRBD2. The CDR3 protein is CASSQQLAGGNTGELFF. DNA for the CDR3: TGCGCCAGCAGCCAGCAACTAGCGGGAGGGAACACCGGGGAGCTGTTTTTT.